One and the same sample provided the 17 T cell receptor beta chains below, sequenced in a study of T cell repertoires in ileal Crohn's disease. Libraries were prepared by immunoSEQ multiplex PCR; TCRdb keeps only in-frame clonotypes and omits some of them. Of approximately 4,500 clones listed, roughly 74% are singletons. The sample taken for sequencing was ileal tissue. Receptor source: an adult with Crohn's disease.

The chain joins TRBV9 to TRBJ2-1; 8 nucleotides match TRBD2. The CDR3 loop spans 15 amino acids. Looked up from germline, CDR1 is SGDLS and CDR2 is YYNGEE. V gave up 0 bases and J gave up 7 bases; unmatched junction bases: 6. This chain's CDR3 is CASSVDGRAGNEQFF. The CDR3 DNA reads TGTGCCAGCAGCGTAGACGGGAGGGCCGGAAATGAGCAGTTCTTC.

The chain has TRBV6-1 and TRBJ2-7; TRBD2 might be the D (6 bases). Per germline, CDR1 MNHNS and CDR2 SASEGT. V lost 6 bases and J 4 bases, leaving 16 bases between the germline ends. The CDR3 has 14 amino acids. The CDR3 nucleotides read TGTGCCAGCAGGGGGGGACTTAGGAATTACGAGCAGTACTTC. This encodes CASRGGLRNYEQYF.

This clone was counted once. The chain joins TRBV7-2 to TRBJ2-5, with 10 bases that match TRBD2. Germline trimming cut 2 bases from V and 5 bases from J; bases unmatched to any gene: 5. Germline V gives CDR1 SGHTA, CDR2 FQGNSA. This CDR3 comprises 15 residues. CDR3 DNA sequence: TGTGCCAGCAGCTTAACTAGCGGGGCGGGTGAGACCCAGTACTTC. It translates to CASSLTSGAGETQYF.

Written as DNA, the CDR3 is TGTGCCAGCAGGCCAGCGGGTGGGGCGGGCTACGAGCAGTACTTC. Amino acids: CASRPAGGAGYEQYF. V usage is TRBV11-2 and J usage is TRBJ2-7; tentatively, D is TRBD2 (6 bases). Germline loops: CDR1 SGHAT, CDR2 FQNNGV. V was pared by 6 bases and J by 3 bases, with 18 bases between. The CDR3 has 15 residues.

The chain links TRBV7-6 to TRBJ1-3; D is undetermined. The ends were cut back, 4 bases at V and 0 bases at J, with 13 bases in the middle. CDR3 size: 16 residues. From germline, CDR1 is SGHVS and CDR2 FNYEAQ. This CDR3 is CASSSRLASSGNTIYF. DNA of the CDR3: TGTGCCAGCAGCTCGAGGCTGGCCAGCTCTGGAAACACCATATATTTT.

This rearrangement joins TRBV6-1 to TRBJ2-7; 9 bases map to TRBD1. V lost 7 bases to trimming and J lost 0 bases; unmatched junction nucleotides: 4. The germline V gene has CDR1 MNHNS and CDR2 SASEGT. This CDR3 is 14 amino acids long. The CDR3 DNA reads as TGTGCCAGCAAGAAGACAGGGGGCTCCTACGAGCAGTACTTC. Its protein product is CASKKTGGSYEQYF.

This clone was picked up a small number of times. This rearrangement joins TRBV6-6 to TRBJ2-5; a possible D gene is TRBD1 (7 bases). Trimming removed 2 bases at V and 4 bases at J, with 17 bases between. The CDR3 consists of 16 residues. CDR1 MNHNY and CDR2 SVGAGI come from the germline V gene (reference sequence). The CDR3 nucleotides are TGTGCCAGCAGTTACGGGATAAGACAGGGAGGAGAGACCCAGTACTTC. It codes for CASSYGIRQGGETQYF.

This rearrangement joins TRBV5-6 to TRBJ1-4; D gene ambiguous. The CDR3 is made up of 15 amino acids. Trimming cost V 4 bases and J 4 bases, with 14 bases left between them. Germline assignment: CDR1 SGHDT and CDR2 YYEEEE. CDR3 in amino acids: CASSRGAGGNEKLFF. DNA for the CDR3: TGTGCCAGCAGCCGAGGTGCAGGAGGTAATGAAAAACTGTTTTTT.

The chain couples TRBV2 to TRBJ2-7, with D possibly matching TRBD1 (5 bases). Germline V gives CDR1 SNHLY, CDR2 FYNNEI. V lost 10 bases, J lost 5 bases, and 15 bases lay in between. This CDR3 is built from 12 residues. CDR3 sequence reads: CATQGDAHEQYF. Here the CDR3 DNA reads TGTGCCACGCAAGGGGATGCCCACGAGCAGTACTTC. Using reference TRBV2 and TRBJ2-7 for the parts outside the CDR3, the full variable domain is EPEVTQTPSHQVTQMGQEVILRCVPISNHLYFYWYRQILGQKVEFLVSFYNNEISEKSEIFDDQFSVERPDGSNFTLKIRSTKLEDSAMYFCATQGDAHEQYFGPGTRLTVT.

Only one count was recorded for this clone. The chain combines TRBV6-1 with TRBJ1-5; 9 bases agree with TRBD1. The junction had 2 bases not matched to a gene; V was cut back by 6 bases and J by 5 bases. The CDR3 consists of 13 residues. CDR1 MNHNS and CDR2 SASEGT come from the germline V gene. This CDR3 is CASRRQGDQPQHF. CDR3 DNA: TGTGCCAGCAGAAGACAGGGGGATCAGCCCCAGCATTTT.

The chain carries TRBV7-2 and TRBJ1-2; no clear D. With 2 bases removed from V and 5 bases from J, the gap between germline ends came to 15 bases. The CDR3 length is 15 residues. CDR1 is SGHTA and CDR2 is FQGNSA in the germline V gene. The CDR3: CASSLREGTYYGYTF. DNA for the CDR3: TGTGCCAGCAGCTTAAGGGAGGGTACCTATTATGGCTACACCTTC. The full variable domain, its missing parts supplied by reference TRBV7-2 and TRBJ1-2, is GAGVSQSPSNKVTEKGKDVELRCDPISGHTALYWYRQSLGQGLEFLIYFQGNSAPDKSGLPSDRFSAERTGGSVSTLTIQRTQQEDSAVYLCASSLREGTYYGYTFGSGTRLTVV.

The rearrangement uses TRBV2 and TRBJ2-5; D is possibly TRBD2 (6 bases). Trimming took 3 bases from V and 0 from J, leaving 8 bases between them. From germline, CDR1 is SNHLY and CDR2 FYNNEI. The CDR3 is made up of 14 amino acids. The CDR3 loop reads CASSDGGNQETQYF. CDR3 nucleotides: TGTGCCAGCAGTGACGGGGGTAACCAAGAGACCCAGTACTTC.

This clone was detected only a few times. The V gene is TRBV29-1, the J gene TRBJ2-1, with 9 bases fitting TRBD2. The CDR3 consists of 14 residues. Germline lookup yields CDR1 SQVTM and CDR2 ANQGSEA. The junction had 5 bases not matched to a gene; V was cut back by 2 bases and J by 6 bases. CDR3 sequence (DNA): TGCAGCGTTGAATATGGTAGCGGGAGCAATGAGCAGTTCTTC. The encoded protein is CSVEYGSGSNEQFF.

This clone came up a few times. The rearrangement links TRBV5-6 to TRBJ2-7, with unresolved D. From germline, CDR1 is SGHDT and CDR2 YYEEEE. The CDR3 sequence is 15 residues long. Trimming shortened V by 2 bases and J by 3 bases, and 15 bases separated the two germline ends. The CDR3 sequence: CASSFRHVRDYEQYF. The CDR3 bases are TGTGCCAGCAGCTTCAGACACGTTCGAGACTACGAGCAGTACTTC.

The chain employs TRBV19 and TRBJ1-5, with 8 bases that match TRBD1. V shed 6 bases and J 3 bases; nucleotides not matched to a gene: 13. This CDR3 spans 17 amino acids. Germline V gene sequence: CDR1 LNHDA, CDR2 SQIVND (reference sequence). This CDR3 is CASSRRQGAGTNQPQHF. The DNA for the CDR3 is TGTGCCAGTAGCAGGAGGCAGGGGGCCGGGACCAATCAGCCCCAGCATTTT.

This clone appeared once. The rearrangement joins TRBV5-1 to TRBJ2-2; possible D gene TRBD1, 6 bases. The CDR3 is 16 amino acids. The V end lost 0 bases, the J end lost 2 bases, and 11 bases lay between the germline ends. The germline V gene has CDR1 SGHRS and CDR2 YFSETQ. The CDR3 protein is CASSLVSGVNTGELFF. The CDR3 DNA is TGCGCCAGCAGCTTGGTGTCAGGGGTCAACACCGGGGAGCTGTTTTTT. Full variable domain (missing parts from reference TRBV5-1 and TRBJ2-2): KAGVTQTPRYLIKTRGQQVTLSCSPISGHRSVSWYQQTPGQGLQFLFEYFSETQRNKGNFPGRFSGRQFSNSRSEMNVSTLELGDSALYLCASSLVSGVNTGELFFGEGSRLTVL.

The rearrangement uses TRBV6-6 and TRBJ2-1; TRBD2 matches 10 bases. Germline V lookup: CDR1 MNHNY, CDR2 SVGAGI (reference sequence). CDR3 length equals 14 residues. The junction had 6 bases not matched to a gene; V was cut back by 10 bases and J by 3 bases. This CDR3 is CATRSGRGYNEQFF. Here the CDR3 DNA reads TGTGCCACCAGAAGCGGGAGGGGCTACAATGAGCAGTTCTTC.